This TCR beta chain was recovered during a study of vaccination and CD4 T cells after COVID-19 (dated by TCRdb to between 2021 and 2024). Study-wide context: The convalescent cohort comprised six males and four females, including two Hispanic individuals, seven Caucasians, two Asians and one multiracial person. The cultures were stimulated with overlapping spike peptide pools from SARS-CoV-2 and from the common cold coronaviruses HCoV-NL63, HCoV-OC43 and HCoV-229E. In control cultures, a CEFX viral epitope pool was used as positive control, an HIV-1 Nef peptide pool was used as negative control, or no peptide was added. In roughly 10 COVID-19 convalescent patients and a handful of infection-naive healthy vaccine recipients, the spike-specific CD4+ TCR repertoire before mRNA vaccination was compared with the repertoire after mRNA vaccination. Two doses of either the Pfizer-BioNTech BNT162b2 vaccine (n=8) or the Moderna mRNA-1273 vaccine (n=2) were administered to participants. Post-vaccine blood samples were collected a median of about 72 days after the second vaccine dose, ranging from about 13 to 241 days. Post-COVID blood samples were collected from convalescent patients a median of approximately 100 days after diagnosis, with a range of about 30 to 161 days.

With respect to this clonotype: The antigen it recognizes is unknown. Base quality data are lacking; no much larger clone is found one base away.

Library prep was done by PCR. TCR sequencing of DNA from cultured CD4+ T cells used the Oncomine TCR Beta short-read assay at the Johns Hopkins FTIC core. The QIAamp micro DNA kit was used to extract genomic DNA from the cultured CD4+ T cells. The Oncomine TCR Beta libraries from cultured CD4+ T cells were pooled using unique dual indexes and then sequenced on an Illumina iSeq 100. Per the original workflow: Non-productive sequences were removed, and CDR3s not starting with C, not ending with F or W, or shorter than 7 amino acids were discarded. The MANAFEST web application identified antigen-specific clonotypes by comparing peptide-stimulated wells against reference wells and other culture wells. For a clone to be called positive, the clone needed an FDR below 0.05, an odds ratio above 5, and a productive frequency above 0.1% in at least two of three replicate wells. Clonotypes that were significantly expanded in both SARS-CoV-2 spike wells and at least one common cold coronavirus spike condition were defined as cross-reactive. CDR3 homology was assessed with Levenshtein distances (stringdist) and unrooted phylogenetic trees (ape) in R version 3.6.1. TCRdb reprocessing: public reads trimmed at Q25 with fastp, clones called with MiXCR, in-frame beta chains kept. Rows matching on CDR3 protein sequence are summarized as one entry with the most common DNA and genes. The authors' filters were not applied to this entry. In all, the sample holds some 21,000 distinct CDR3 sequences, and 55% to 70% of those were seen once. The ten largest clones capture about an eighth of the sample.

The treatment or condition label on this specimen signifies: roughly ten-day PBMC culture with coronavirus spike peptide pools or control peptides (ViraFEST assay). The ViraFEST assay was used in the study, in which antigen-specific T cells were expanded with peptide pools and expanded clonotypes were subsequently identified by TCR sequencing. Negative nucleocapsid antibody tests before and after vaccination confirmed that the healthy vaccine recipients had no prior SARS-CoV-2 infection. Each well held 1.5 million to 2.5 million PBMCs cultured with approximately 9.1 ug/ml peptide pools in IMDM containing roughly 4.7% human AB serum and roughly 10 IU/ml IL-2. Half of the culture medium was replaced with fresh IL-2-containing medium on days 3 and 7. Once the cells had been in culture for about 10 days, the EasySep CD4+ T cell isolation kit was used to isolate CD4+ T cells by negative selection. Ficoll-Paque Plus gradient centrifugation was used to isolate PBMCs from whole blood, and the isolated PBMCs were then either used fresh or cryopreserved at -140C. Culture conditions were generally each tested in triplicate wells.

On the study overall, not on this receptor specifically: Among the post-vaccine SARS-CoV-2-reactive clones in convalescent patients, a median approximately 90% showed up only after vaccination, which suggests vaccine-specific priming. Nearly all vaccine-specific clones in convalescent patients (304 of 307) were mono-reactive for SARS-CoV-2 spike rather than cross-reactive with common cold coronaviruses. The study included relatively few convalescent patients and did not analyze early timepoints after natural infection. The median count of SARS-CoV-2-reactive clonotypes went up from 21 after infection to 30 to 40 after vaccination, although the change was not significant.

CDR1 and CDR2 were assigned from the germline V gene as SGHTA and FQGNSA. V is cut by 6 bases and J by 6 bases, and the space between the germline ends is 18 bases. Spanning cysteine to phenylalanine, the CDR3 consists of 14 amino acids. Just the 42-base CDR3 DNA is kept, in frame starting at base 1. In this chain, TRBV7-2 is recombined with TRBJ2-7, with TRBD2 tentatively as D gene (6 bases match). The sequenced sample was CD4+ T cells from blood, cultured in vitro, obtained after SARS-CoV-2 vaccination. The TCR comes from a human donor who received a COVID-19 vaccine. Here the CDR3 is given as CASSRDPSEGEQYF. In nucleotides, the sequence is TGTGCCAGCAGTAGGGACCCCTCGGAGGGCGAGCAGTACTTC.